This TCR beta chain was sequenced during a study of blood T cell repertoires in COVID-19. The method was immunoSEQ multiplex PCR; TCRdb's version includes in-frame clones alone and lacks a portion of them. This sample has approximately 230,000 clones, with around 82% found just once. Germline V gives CDR1 SGHRS, CDR2 YFSETQ. The trim removed 5 bases at V and 5 bases at J, leaving 4 bases unmatched. The CDR3 has 14 amino acids. Source material: peripheral blood. This TCR was recovered from a woman aged 80 or older with active or convalescent COVID-19. The rearrangement uses TRBV5-1 and TRBJ2-1, with 10 bases aligning to TRBD1. The CDR3 sequence: CASSTGQGDNEQFF. CDR3 DNA sequence: TGCGCCAGCAGTACCGGACAGGGGGACAATGAGCAGTTCTTC.